This T cell receptor (beta chain) was captured in a study of early stage breast cancer tumors. Profiling relied on immunoSEQ multiplex PCR, and the TCRdb table lists in-frame clones only, not all of them. The sample has just over 70,000 clones; approximately 80% are singletons. The V gene's germline CDR1 is SNHLY and CDR2 FYNNEI. Deletions cut 7 bases from V and 3 bases from J, with 19 bases between. CDR3 length: 15 residues. The genes are TRBV2 and TRBJ2-7; possibly TRBD2 for D (6 bases). The receptor comes from a person between 55 and 69 years old with breast cancer. The sample consisted of blood. The CDR3 sequence is CASTPRGIPDYEQYF. The CDR3 DNA is TGTGCCAGCACTCCCCGGGGGATACCTGACTACGAGCAGTACTTC.